This record covers a single T cell receptor beta chain. Its antigen is not identified. These data originate in a study of T cells after yellow fever vaccination. Turning to the study itself: It was SMART-Seq v4 Ultra Low Input that prepared the fractions with low cell numbers.

Points from the study as a whole: Contamination of FACS-sorted repertoires by abundant clonotypes from the bulk population could occur. Clones that expanded after primary vaccination mostly reappeared after the booster (over 95% CD4, 75% to 90% CD8). Researchers noted that a small share of clonotypes showed up in both CD4 and CD8 compartments.

TCRdb re-analysed the 5' RACE reads in MiXCR, keeping a single row per CDR3 protein. The sample consists of just under 600,000 distinct CDR3 sequences, roughly 14% of them appearing once. Germline assignment: CDR1 SGHTA and CDR2 FQGTGA. The CDR3 is 15 amino acids. Unmatched junction bases numbered 10, after V lost 4 bases and J lost 8 bases. The sample in question was PBMCs, obtained on the day of the yellow fever booster vaccination. The chain combines TRBV7-3 with TRBJ2-1; 8 bases are shared with TRBD2. The source is a man younger than 40 who received the YFV17D yellow fever vaccine. CDR3 DNA: TGTGCCAGCAGCTCACTAGCGGTTCGTCGGGATGAGCAGTTCTTC. This translates into CASSSLAVRRDEQFF.